This T cell receptor beta chain is from a study of a mutant IDH1 vaccine in newly diagnosed glioma. The ends were cut back, 8 bases at V and 7 bases at J, with 11 bases in the middle. Germline lookup yields CDR1 MDHEN and CDR2 SYDVKM. This CDR3 is built from 11 residues. Generated by immunoSEQ multiplex PCR, the TCRdb table keeps only in-frame clones and is missing some. The sample shows 25,000 to 35,000 clones, more than 70% of them seen only once. As for time point: week 23, last vaccination. Topical imiquimod was applied with each vaccine dose, which held 300 ug of mutant IDH1 20-mer peptide. The sample holds one count of this clone. The antigen is unknown.

The source of this sequence is a woman younger than 30 with glioma. Sample: PBMCs, taken from a glioma patient whose treatment included an IDH1 peptide vaccine. The V and J genes are TRBV28 and TRBJ2-5, with D possibly being TRBD2 (5 bases). The CDR3 nucleotides read TGTGCCAGCCAACTAGGCGGGACCCAGTACTTC. Encoded protein: CASQLGGTQYF.